These 15 T cell receptor beta chains were all obtained from the same sample, sequenced in a study of cytomegalovirus exposure and HLA in healthy donors. Vbeta (60) and Jbeta (13) primers were used in the PCR. This table comes from immunoSEQ multiplex PCR, and its TCRdb copy is limited to in-frame clones, with some not included. The data contain over 150,000 clones, roughly 78% of them singletons. The sequenced sample consisted of PBMCs. These receptors were obtained from a man aged 35-49 years in good health and CMV-seronegative.

The gene calls are TRBV13 and TRBJ2-5; 11 bases agree with TRBD1. The J call may be incorrect, as the DNA end agrees better with TRBJ2-7. This CDR3 has 16 amino acids. The germline CDR1 and CDR2 sequences are PRHDT and FYEKMQ (reference sequence). CDR3 nucleotides: TGTGCCAGCAGCGCCTGGACAGGGGGCGAATCCTACGAGCAGTACTTC. This gives the protein CASSAWTGGESYEQYF.

The V call is TRBV10-3, the J call TRBJ2-2; 8 bases line up with TRBD1. The CDR3 is 17 residues long. Germline V gene lookup returns CDR1 ENHRY and CDR2 SYGVKD. V shed 3 bases and J 5 bases; nucleotides not matched to a gene: 11. CDR3 sequence reads: CAISEAGGGYVTGELFF. CDR3 in DNA: TGTGCCATCAGTGAAGCAGGGGGCGGCTATGTTACCGGGGAGCTGTTTTTT.

J is TRBJ2-1 and V is TRBV4-3, with 11 bases matching TRBD2. V shed 1 base, J shed 9 bases, and the junction held 8 bases outside the gene matches. This CDR3 contains 16 residues. Germline V gene sequence: CDR1 LGHNA, CDR2 YSLEER. The DNA of the CDR3 is TGCGCCAGCAGCCAAGGGAGTAGCGGGAGGGCCTTTGAGCAGTTCTTC. Translation: CASSQGSSGRAFEQFF.

V gene TRBV9 combines with J gene TRBJ2-3, with TRBD2 matching 7 bases. V was clipped by 0 bases and J by 5 bases; unmatched bases: 6. CDR1 is SGDLS, CDR2 YYNGEE, per germline. There are 15 residues in the CDR3. The CDR3 protein is CASSVDGLVVDTQYF. The CDR3 DNA sequence: TGTGCCAGCAGCGTAGACGGACTAGTTGTAGATACGCAGTATTTT.

This clone was observed a handful of times. The chain recombines TRBV5-1 with TRBJ2-7; TRBD2 matches at 12 bases. The CDR3 is made up of 15 amino acids. Germline V gene data show CDR1 as SGHRS and CDR2 as YFSETQ. The V gene end was trimmed by 2 bases and the J gene end by 6 bases; junction bases not matched to a gene: 6. The CDR3: CASSFRTSGTGEQYF. For the CDR3, the DNA is TGCGCCAGCAGCTTTCGGACTAGCGGGACAGGCGAGCAGTACTTC. The full variable domain, in which reference TRBV5-1 and TRBJ2-7 provide the parts outside the CDR3, is KAGVTQTPRYLIKTRGQQVTLSCSPISGHRSVSWYQQTPGQGLQFLFEYFSETQRNKGNFPGRFSGRQFSNSRSEMNVSTLELGDSALYLCASSFRTSGTGEQYFGPGTRLTVT.

V gene TRBV6-1 combines with J gene TRBJ2-7, with D perhaps TRBD1 (6 bases). The CDR3 length is 17 residues. CDR1 MNHNS and CDR2 SASEGT come from the germline V gene. V was pared by 1 base and J by 0 bases, with 16 bases between. The CDR3 here is CASSEVLRTGSSYEQYF. In nucleotides, the CDR3 is TGTGCCAGCAGTGAAGTGTTGAGAACAGGGAGCTCCTACGAGCAGTACTTC.

V is TRBV6-6 and J is TRBJ2-7; tentatively, D is TRBD2 (6 bases). Germline CDR1 is MNHNY and CDR2 is SVGAGI (reference sequence). The V gene lost 1 base and the J gene lost 7 bases, with 14 bases spanning the gap. The CDR3 length is 14 residues. The CDR3 loop reads CASSYYARGGEQYF. DNA for the CDR3: TGTGCCAGCAGTTACTATGCCCGAGGAGGGGAGCAGTACTTC.

The chain joins TRBV5-8 to TRBJ2-3; 7 bases line up with TRBD2. Trimming at V came to 3 bases and at J to 5 bases, leaving 9 bases not matched to a gene. This CDR3 spans 15 amino acids. Germline V CDR1 and CDR2: SGHTS, YDEGEE. CDR3: CASSSGTIREDTQYF. For the CDR3, the DNA is TGTGCCAGCAGCTCCGGGACTATAAGAGAAGATACGCAGTATTTT.

The chain recombines TRBV6-5 with TRBJ1-2, with a possible D match to TRBD1 (6 bases). Germline V lookup: CDR1 MNHEY, CDR2 SVGAGI. Trimming shortened V by 5 bases and J by 4 bases, and 14 bases separated the two germline ends. The CDR3 is 14 amino acids. This CDR3 reads CASSPAGASYGYTF. CDR3 bases: TGTGCCAGCAGTCCGGCAGGGGCTTCCTATGGCTACACCTTC.

The genes are TRBV2 and TRBJ1-2; no clear D gene. Trimming pared 4 bases from V and 6 bases from J, leaving 21 bases between. Germline V gene sequence: CDR1 SNHLY, CDR2 FYNNEI. The CDR3 is 16 residues long. CDR3 DNA sequence: TGTGCCAGCAGTGGGAGGAGGTGGGAACGCTTAGATGGCTACACCTTC. Translation: CASSGRRWERLDGYTF.

The gene calls are TRBV29-1 and TRBJ2-7; D is perhaps TRBD2 (6 bases). The CDR3 runs 13 residues. The V end lost 6 bases, the J end lost 4 bases, and 16 bases lay between the germline ends. Germline CDR1 and CDR2: SQVTM and ANQGSEA. CDR3 loop: CSVPQEGSYEQYF. In nucleotides, the CDR3 is TGCAGCGTCCCCCAGGAGGGGTCGTACGAGCAGTACTTC.

The rearrangement uses TRBV7-9 and TRBJ2-5; tentatively, D is TRBD1 (5 bases). The V end was cut by 0 bases, the J end by 3 bases, with 11 bases between. Germline CDR1 is SEHNR and CDR2 is FQNEAQ (reference sequence). The CDR3 loop spans 15 amino acids. The CDR3 region is CASSLAGPEKETQYF. CDR3 sequence (DNA): TGTGCCAGCAGCTTAGCGGGGCCGGAAAAAGAGACCCAGTACTTC.

This clone was counted a few times. The chain carries TRBV6-1 and TRBJ1-2; 8 bases map to TRBD1. After removal of 3 bases from V and 5 bases from J, the junction contained 14 bases not matched to a gene. CDR3 length equals 17 residues. Looked up from germline, CDR1 is MNHNS and CDR2 is SASEGT. The CDR3 loop is CASSDYSGTGLFYGYTF. DNA for the CDR3: TGTGCCAGCAGTGACTACTCCGGGACAGGCCTTTTTTATGGCTACACCTTC.

This CDR3 is CAIGGLAPEELFF. CDR3 DNA sequence: TGTGCCATCGGAGGACTAGCTCCTGAGGAGCTGTTTTTT. The chain recombines TRBV5-4 with TRBJ2-2; 8 bases are a match to TRBD2. With 9 bases clipped from V and 10 bases from J, the junction kept 11 bases outside the gene matches. Looked up from germline, CDR1 is SGHNT and CDR2 is YYREEE (reference sequence). CDR3 size: 13 residues.

The chain recombines TRBV28 with TRBJ1-1; perhaps TRBD1 as D (5 bases). Germline lookup yields CDR1 MDHEN and CDR2 SYDVKM. The V and J ends lost 6 bases and 2 bases respectively, with 13 bases between them. CDR3 length: 14 amino acids. CDR3 in amino acids: CASSHPTDNTEAFF. DNA for the CDR3: TGTGCCAGCAGCCATCCGACAGACAACACTGAAGCTTTCTTT.